This is a list of T cell receptor beta chains from one sample in a study of T cell clones after liver transplantation. Only in-frame clones appear in the TCRdb table, and some are missing; sequencing was by immunoSEQ multiplex PCR. This table has 95,000 to 130,000 clones, 90% appearing once. The source was CD4+ T cells from blood, collected 12 months after liver transplant. These receptors came from a human patient who received a liver transplant. Part of the T cell pool may stem from the graft donor. Both conserved end residues are part of each CDR3. Each record gives: D gene, clone size, J gene, V gene, CDR3 DNA, CDR3 protein. D genes are given only for firm matches. Expanded clones are given a class, and other clones once, few, many or no size at all.

TRBD1	.	TRBJ2-1	TRBV5-4	TGTGCCAGCAGCCCAGGGGGCGCGGGTTCCTACAATGAGCAGTTCTTC	CASSPGGAGSYNEQFF
TRBD1	.	TRBJ2-2	TRBV27	TGTGCCAGCAGTTGGGGGACAGCCACCGGGGAGCTGTTTTTT	CASSWGTATGELFF
TRBD2	.	TRBJ2-7	TRBV9	TGTGCCAGCAGCGCGGGACTAGGGTCCTACGAGCAGTACTTC	CASSAGLGSYEQYF
TRBD1	.	TRBJ1-1	TRBV28	TGTGCCAGCAGTTTATTGGACAGGGGTGGGGTGAACACTGAAGCTTTCTTT	CASSLLDRGGVNTEAFF
.	.	TRBJ1-1	TRBV11-2	TGTGCCAGCAGCCCAGACTGGAACACTGAAGCTTTCTTT	CASSPDWNTEAFF
.	.	TRBJ2-7	TRBV4-1	TGCGCCAGCAGCCAAGAACCCCAGGGTTACGAGCAGTACTTC	CASSQEPQGYEQYF
.	.	TRBJ2-3	TRBV19	TGTGCCAGTAGTATAGACGGCGCTACGCAGTATTTT	CASSIDGATQYF
TRBD2	.	TRBJ2-5	TRBV10-3	TGTGCCATCACAGACCCCTCCGGGACTAGCGGGAGTCTGGGGACCCAGTACTTC	CAITDPSGTSGSLGTQYF
.	.	TRBJ2-3	TRBV29-1	TGCAGCGTTGTGACCGAGACTAGCACAGATACGCAGTATTTT	CSVVTETSTDTQYF
.	.	TRBJ1-5	TRBV6-1	TGTGCCAGCTACAGCGGCAATAATCAGCCCCAGCATTTT	CASYSGNNQPQHF
TRBD1	.	TRBJ1-1	TRBV29-1	TGCAGCACTCAAACAGGGGTGCACACTGAAGCTTTCTTT	CSTQTGVHTEAFF
TRBD2	.	TRBJ2-5	TRBV7-3	TGTGCCGGCAACCTCACTAGCGGCAGGGAGACCCAGTACTTC	CAGNLTSGRETQYF
TRBD2	.	TRBJ2-7	TRBV5-1	TGCGCCAGCAGTAACGGCGGGAGCCCCTACGAGCAGTACTTC	CASSNGGSPYEQYF
.	.	TRBJ2-1	TRBV19	TGTGCCAGTAGGAACCTCGGAGGGCCGAAACCGTACAATGAGCAGTTCTTC	CASRNLGGPKPYNEQFF
.	.	TRBJ1-1	TRBV6-5	TGTGCCAGCAGTGGAAGGCAGGGAAGGAGTGAAGCTTTCTTT	CASSGRQGRSEAFF
TRBD1	.	TRBJ1-1	TRBV6-6	TGTGCCAGCAGGCCCGGGACAGTAGGGACTGAAGCTTTCTTT	CASRPGTVGTEAFF
.	.	TRBJ1-1	TRBV2	TGTGCCAGCAGGTTCGACAGTGAGTACACTGAAGCTTTCTTT	CASRFDSEYTEAFF
.	.	TRBJ2-3	TRBV30	TGTGCCTGGAGCCCTTCAGATACGCAGTATTTT	CAWSPSDTQYF
.	.	TRBJ1-2	TRBV7-2	TGTGCCAGCAGCTTGTCTAGCTATGGCTACACCTTC	CASSLSSYGYTF
.	.	TRBJ2-3	TRBV19	TGTGCCAGTAGTCTAGCGCAACCCACAGATACGCAGTATTTT	CASSLAQPTDTQYF
TRBD2	.	TRBJ2-4	TRBV4-1	TGCGCCAGCAGCCCAAGTCAGACTAGCGGGAGGGCCAGGAACATTCAGTACTTC	CASSPSQTSGRARNIQYF
TRBD1	.	TRBJ2-3	TRBV5-1	TGCGCCAGCAGCCAGGGGGTGGTGGGCACAGATACGCAGTATTTT	CASSQGVVGTDTQYF
.	.	TRBJ2-1	TRBV2	TGTGCCAGCAGTGGTGAAGCCCAGTTCAATGAGCAGTTCTTC	CASSGEAQFNEQFF
TRBD2	once	TRBJ2-7	TRBV18	TGTGCCAGCTCACCACCATCTGCGGGAGTGAACGAGCAGTACTTC	CASSPPSAGVNEQYF
.	.	TRBJ1-1	TRBV19	TGTGCCAGTAGTACACTAGGGGATACTGAAGCTTTCTTT	CASSTLGDTEAFF
TRBD2	.	TRBJ2-7	TRBV6-9	TGTGCCAGCAGTTACGGGACTAGCGGACACTACGAGCAGTACTTC	CASSYGTSGHYEQYF
.	.	TRBJ1-2	TRBV25-1	TGTGCCAGCAGTGATCCCGGGGGTGCTAACTATGGCTACACCTTC	CASSDPGGANYGYTF
.	.	TRBJ2-7	TRBV6-4	TGTGCCAGCAGCTTACCGGGTCAGAGATTTGCCTACGAGCAGTACTTC	CASSLPGQRFAYEQYF
TRBD2	.	TRBJ2-3	TRBV7-6	TGTGCCAGCAGCTTAGCTAGCGGGGACGGAGATACGCAGTATTTT	CASSLASGDGDTQYF
TRBD2	.	TRBJ2-7	TRBV2	TGTGCCAGCAGAGAACTAGCGAGGTTTGGCGAGCAGTACTTC	CASRELARFGEQYF
.	few	TRBJ1-4	TRBV5-1	TGCGCCAGCAGCTCCAGGGGCGGAGGTGAAAAACTGTTTTTT	CASSSRGGGEKLFF
TRBD1	.	TRBJ2-5	TRBV28	TGTGCCAGCAGTTCCGGGACAGGCCAAGAGACCCAGTACTTC	CASSSGTGQETQYF
.	.	TRBJ2-6	TRBV18	TGTGCCAGCTCTGGCTCAATCCAGGGGGGCTCTGGGGCCAACGTCCTGACTTTC	CASSGSIQGGSGANVLTF
TRBD2	.	TRBJ2-3	TRBV7-9	TGTGCCAGCAGCCCGGGGACTAGCGGGAGCACGCAGTATTTT	CASSPGTSGSTQYF
TRBD1	.	TRBJ2-5	TRBV28	TGTGCCAGCGGTACAGGGGGTCAAGAGACCCAGTACTTC	CASGTGGQETQYF
.	.	TRBJ1-1	TRBV12-5	TGTGCTAGTGGTCCCTCCCACCCACCCCCTGAAGCTTTCTTT	CASGPSHPPPEAFF
.	.	TRBJ1-5	TRBV5-6	TGTGCCAGCAGCTTAGGACCCGGGAGGGATCAGCCCCAGCATTTT	CASSLGPGRDQPQHF
TRBD2	.	TRBJ2-2	TRBV29-1	TGCAGCGTTGAACCCCTAGCGGGGAACACCGGGGAGCTGTTTTTT	CSVEPLAGNTGELFF
.	.	TRBJ1-2	TRBV6-5	TGTGCCAGCAGATCCCCGGGACTTACCATCTATGGCTACACCTTC	CASRSPGLTIYGYTF
TRBD1	.	TRBJ1-3	TRBV19	TGTGCCAGTAGCCTGGACAGGGGAGGTAATTCTGGAAACACCATATATTTT	CASSLDRGGNSGNTIYF
TRBD1	.	TRBJ2-2	TRBV7-3	TGTGCCAGCAGCTTAGACAGGGCGTCCGGGGAGCTGTTTTTT	CASSLDRASGELFF
.	.	TRBJ1-1	TRBV5-4	TGTGCCAGCAGCCCCTCCACCATGAACACTGAAGCTTTCTTT	CASSPSTMNTEAFF
.	.	TRBJ1-1	TRBV11-2	TGTGCCAGCAGCTTAGTCGGAGACATCATGAACACTGAAGCTTTCTTT	CASSLVGDIMNTEAFF
TRBD1	.	TRBJ2-5	TRBV18	TGTGCCAGCTCACGGGACAGTTTCCAAGAGACCCAGTACTTC	CASSRDSFQETQYF
.	.	TRBJ2-3	TRBV18	TGTGCCAGCTCACGGTCCACAGATACGCAGTATTTT	CASSRSTDTQYF